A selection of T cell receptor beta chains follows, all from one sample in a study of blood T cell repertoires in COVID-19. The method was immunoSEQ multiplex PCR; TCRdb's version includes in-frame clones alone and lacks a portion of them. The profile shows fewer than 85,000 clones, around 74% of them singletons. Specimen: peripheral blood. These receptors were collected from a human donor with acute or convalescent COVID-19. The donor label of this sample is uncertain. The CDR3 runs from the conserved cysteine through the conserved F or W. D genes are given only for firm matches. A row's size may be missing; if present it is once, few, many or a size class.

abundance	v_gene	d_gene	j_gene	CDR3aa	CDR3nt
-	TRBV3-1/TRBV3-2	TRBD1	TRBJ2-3	CASSPTGGGDTQYF	TGTGCCAGCAGCCCGACAGGGGGTGGAGATACGCAGTATTTT
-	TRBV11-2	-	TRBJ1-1	CASSLGQGGTEAFF	TGTGCCAGCAGCTTAGGGCAGGGAGGCACTGAAGCTTTCTTT
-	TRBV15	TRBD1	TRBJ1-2	CATSRGGGVLPYGYTF	TGTGCCACCAGCAGAGGAGGGGGCGTCTTGCCCTATGGCTACACCTTC
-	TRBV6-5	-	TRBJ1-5	CASSRLYSNQPQHF	TGTGCCAGCAGTCGACTGTATAGCAATCAGCCCCAGCATTTT
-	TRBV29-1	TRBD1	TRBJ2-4	CSVGWGTDIQYF	TGCAGCGTGGGCTGGGGGACAGACATTCAGTACTTC
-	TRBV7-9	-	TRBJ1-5	CASSLSRSQPQHF	TGTGCCAGCAGCTTAAGCCGGAGTCAGCCCCAGCATTTT
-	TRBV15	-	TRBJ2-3	CATQPGYTDTQYF	TGTGCCACCCAGCCAGGGTACACAGATACGCAGTATTTT
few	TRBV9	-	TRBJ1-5	CASSVRGNQPQHF	TGTGCCAGCAGCGTGAGAGGGAACCAGCCCCAGCATTTT
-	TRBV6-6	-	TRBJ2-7	CASTATGSGEQYF	TGTGCCAGCACGGCTACAGGGTCGGGCGAGCAGTACTTC
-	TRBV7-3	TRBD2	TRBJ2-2	CASRLLAGNTGELFF	TGTGCCAGCAGATTACTAGCGGGGAACACCGGGGAGCTGTTTTTT
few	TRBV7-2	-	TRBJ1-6	CASSLTGSKDSPLHF	TGTGCCAGCAGCTTAACCGGGTCAAAGGATTCACCCCTCCACTTT
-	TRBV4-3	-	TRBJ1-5	CASSQDWQNSNQPQHF	TGCGCCAGCAGCCAAGATTGGCAGAATAGCAATCAGCCCCAGCATTTT
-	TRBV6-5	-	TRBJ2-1	CASSTKVRGEQFF	TGTGCCAGCAGTACCAAGGTCCGAGGTGAGCAGTTCTTC
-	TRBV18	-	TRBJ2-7	CASSPPTGVPSYEQYF	TGTGCCAGCTCTCCCCCAACAGGAGTCCCCTCCTACGAGCAGTACTTC
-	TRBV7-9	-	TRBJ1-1	CASSSGQNTEAFF	TGCGCCAGCAGCTCTGGACAGAACACTGAAGCTTTCTTT
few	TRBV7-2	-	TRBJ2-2	CASSSSPGLELFF	TGTGCCAGCAGCTCTAGCCCCGGGCTCGAGTTGTTTTTT